This TCR beta chain comes out of a study of Ad26.COV2.S vaccination and SARS-CoV-2 variants. Trimming pared 1 base from V and 2 bases from J, leaving 11 bases between. The length of the CDR3 is 15 residues. Germline CDR1 and CDR2: SGDLS and YYNGEE. The treatment was: around 19 received Ad26.COV2.S at low or high dose, single or two shots; 5 received placebo; per-sample allocation not given. Day 63 following the first vaccine or placebo injection was when the samples were taken. Aged 18-55 years, donor was enrolled in Boston in the early 2020s. Clones were sequenced by immunoSEQ multiplex PCR, and TCRdb holds only the in-frame ones, with some missing. The table lists roughly 410,000 clones, roughly four fifths of them singletons.

This receptor was taken from a person aged 18-65 years who received the Ad26.COV2.S COVID-19 vaccine or a placebo. This sample comprised peripheral blood, obtained in a trial of Ad26.COV2.S vaccine versus placebo. The J gene is TRBJ2-3, the V gene TRBV9; D uncertain. CDR3 amino acids: CASSVYGNPTDTQYF. The CDR3 nucleotides are TGTGCCAGCAGCGTATATGGTAACCCCACAGATACGCAGTATTTT. The full variable domain, its missing parts supplied by reference TRBV9 and TRBJ2-3, is DSGVTQTPKHLITATGQRVTLRCSPRSGDLSVYWYQQSLDQGLQFLIQYYNGEERAKGNILERFSAQQFPDLHSELNLSSLELGDSALYFCASSVYGNPTDTQYFGPGTRLTVL.